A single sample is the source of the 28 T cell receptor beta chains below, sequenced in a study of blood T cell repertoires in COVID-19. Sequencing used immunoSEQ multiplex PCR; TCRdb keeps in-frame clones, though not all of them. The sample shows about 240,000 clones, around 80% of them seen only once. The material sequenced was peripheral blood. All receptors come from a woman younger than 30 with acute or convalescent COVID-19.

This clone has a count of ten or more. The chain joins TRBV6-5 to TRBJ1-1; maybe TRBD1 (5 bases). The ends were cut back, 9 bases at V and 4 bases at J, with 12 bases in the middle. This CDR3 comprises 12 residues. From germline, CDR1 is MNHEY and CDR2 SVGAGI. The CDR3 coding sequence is TGTGCCAGTCCAGGCGGGGGCACTGAAGCTTTCTTT. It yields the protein CASPGGGTEAFF.

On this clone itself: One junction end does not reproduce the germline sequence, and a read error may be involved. In nucleotides, the CDR3 is TGTGCTAGCAGCTTAGCGACAGTGGAGACCCAGTACTTC. This encodes CASSLATVETQYF. This chain links TRBV7-7 with TRBJ2-5; D assignment may be TRBD1 or TRBD2 (5 bases each). The CDR3 has 13 amino acids. Germline-derived CDR1 and CDR2 are SSHAT and FNYEAQ (reference sequence).

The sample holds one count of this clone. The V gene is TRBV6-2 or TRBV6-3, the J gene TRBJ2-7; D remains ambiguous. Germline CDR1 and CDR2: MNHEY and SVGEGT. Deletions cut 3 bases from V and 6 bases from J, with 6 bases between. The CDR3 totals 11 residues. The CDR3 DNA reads TGTGCCAGCAGTTATAGCCTCGAGCAGTACTTC. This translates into CASSYSLEQYF.

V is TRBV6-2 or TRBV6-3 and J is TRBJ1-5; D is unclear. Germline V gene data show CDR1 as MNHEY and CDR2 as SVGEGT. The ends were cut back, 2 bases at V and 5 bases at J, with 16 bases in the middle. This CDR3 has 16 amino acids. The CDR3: CASSYPGSQFHQPQHF. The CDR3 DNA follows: TGTGCCAGCAGTTACCCCGGGTCCCAATTTCATCAGCCCCAGCATTTT.

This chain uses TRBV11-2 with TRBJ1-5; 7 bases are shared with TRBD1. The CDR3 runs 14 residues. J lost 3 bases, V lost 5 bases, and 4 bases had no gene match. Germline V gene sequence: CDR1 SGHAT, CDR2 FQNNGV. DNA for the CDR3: TGTGCCAGCAGCGAGACAGGGATCAATCAGCCCCAGCATTTT. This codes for CASSETGINQPQHF. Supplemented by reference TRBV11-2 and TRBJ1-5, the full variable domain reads EAGVAQSPRYKIIEKRQSVAFWCNPISGHATLYWYQQILGQGPKLLIQFQNNGVVDDSQLPKDRFSAERLKGVDSTLKIQPAKLEDSAVYLCASSETGINQPQHFGDGTRLSIL.

In DNA, the CDR3 is TGTGCCAGCAGCTCCCGGACAGGTTTTAATGAAAAACTGTTTTTT. Protein product: CASSSRTGFNEKLFF. The chain carries TRBV5-5 and TRBJ1-4; 7 positions agree with TRBD1. The CDR3 sequence is 15 residues long. The J segment lost 4 bases and the V segment lost 3 bases, leaving 6 bases of the junction unmatched. From germline, CDR1 is SGHKS and CDR2 YYEKEE (reference sequence).

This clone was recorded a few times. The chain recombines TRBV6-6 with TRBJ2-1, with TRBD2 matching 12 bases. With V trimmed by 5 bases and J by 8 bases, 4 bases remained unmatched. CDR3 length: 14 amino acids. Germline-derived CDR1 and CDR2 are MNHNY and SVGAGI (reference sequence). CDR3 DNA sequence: TGTGCCAGCAGTGGAGGGACTAGCGGGCATGAGCAGTTCTTC. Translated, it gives CASSGGTSGHEQFF.

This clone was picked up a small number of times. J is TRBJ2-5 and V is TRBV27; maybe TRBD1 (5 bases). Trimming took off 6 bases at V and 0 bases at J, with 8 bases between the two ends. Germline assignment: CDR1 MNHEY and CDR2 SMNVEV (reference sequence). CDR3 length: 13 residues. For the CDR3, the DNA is TGTGCCAGCAGGACAGATTACCAAGAGACCCAGTACTTC. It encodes CASRTDYQETQYF.

The CDR3 here is CAISESGQGADGYTF. CDR3 bases: TGTGCCATCAGTGAGTCGGGACAGGGGGCAGATGGCTACACCTTC. V gene TRBV10-3 combines with J gene TRBJ1-2, with 12 nucleotides matching TRBD1. The CDR3 runs 15 residues. CDR1 and CDR2 from the germline V gene are ENHRY and SYGVKD. V was pared by 0 bases and J by 6 bases, with 2 bases of the junction left unmatched.

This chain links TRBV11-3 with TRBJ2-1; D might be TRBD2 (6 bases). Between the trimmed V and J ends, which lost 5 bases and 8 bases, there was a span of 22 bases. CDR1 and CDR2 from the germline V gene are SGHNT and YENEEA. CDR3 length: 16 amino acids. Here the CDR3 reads CASSPYGTPPEDEQFF. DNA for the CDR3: TGTGCCAGCAGCCCGTACGGGACTCCCCCAGAAGATGAGCAGTTCTTC.

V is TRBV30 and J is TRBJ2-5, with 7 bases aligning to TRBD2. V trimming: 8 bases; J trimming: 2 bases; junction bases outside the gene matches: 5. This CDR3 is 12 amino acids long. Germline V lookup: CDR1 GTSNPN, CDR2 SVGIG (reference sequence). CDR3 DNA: TGTGCCGGATCTAGCGGACAAGAGACCCAGTACTTC. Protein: CAGSSGQETQYF.

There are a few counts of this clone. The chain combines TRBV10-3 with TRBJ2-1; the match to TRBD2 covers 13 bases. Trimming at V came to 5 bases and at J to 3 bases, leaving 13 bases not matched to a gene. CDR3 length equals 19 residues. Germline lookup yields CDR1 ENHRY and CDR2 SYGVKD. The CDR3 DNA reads TGTGCCATCAGTACACCGGGACTAGCGGGACGTGAACGCTACAATGAGCAGTTCTTC. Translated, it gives CAISTPGLAGRERYNEQFF.

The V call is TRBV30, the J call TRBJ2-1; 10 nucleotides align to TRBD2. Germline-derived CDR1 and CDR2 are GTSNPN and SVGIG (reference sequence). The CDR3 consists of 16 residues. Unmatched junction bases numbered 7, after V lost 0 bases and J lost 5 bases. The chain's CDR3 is CAWSVSRTSGHNEQFF. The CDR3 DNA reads TGTGCCTGGAGTGTAAGTCGGACTAGCGGACACAATGAGCAGTTCTTC.

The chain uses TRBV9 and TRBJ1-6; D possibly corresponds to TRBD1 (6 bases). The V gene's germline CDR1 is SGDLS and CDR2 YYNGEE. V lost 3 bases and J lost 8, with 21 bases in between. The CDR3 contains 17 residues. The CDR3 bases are TGTGCCAGCAGCGCCTTGCCCGGGGGGCGCATCTATTCACCCCTCCACTTT. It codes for CASSALPGGRIYSPLHF. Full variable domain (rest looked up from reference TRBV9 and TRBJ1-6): DSGVTQTPKHLITATGQRVTLRCSPRSGDLSVYWYQQSLDQGLQFLIQYYNGEERAKGNILERFSAQQFPDLHSELNLSSLELGDSALYFCASSALPGGRIYSPLHFGNGTRLTVT.

CDR3 loop: CASSHGIREAEAFF. The CDR3 coding sequence is TGTGCCAGCAGCCATGGGATCAGGGAGGCTGAAGCTTTCTTT. The gene calls are TRBV3-1 (or the pseudogene TRBV3-2) and TRBJ1-1, with D perhaps TRBD1 (5 bases). Deletions cut 3 bases from V and 6 bases from J, with 14 bases between. The germline V gene encodes CDR1 LGHDT and CDR2 YNNKEL (reference sequence). There are 14 residues in the CDR3.

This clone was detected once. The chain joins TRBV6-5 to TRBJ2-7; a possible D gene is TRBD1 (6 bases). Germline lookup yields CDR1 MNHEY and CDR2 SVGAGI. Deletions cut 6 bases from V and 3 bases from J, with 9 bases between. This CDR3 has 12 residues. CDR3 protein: CASSGTLYEQYF. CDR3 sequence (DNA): TGTGCCAGCAGCGGGACACTCTACGAGCAGTACTTC.

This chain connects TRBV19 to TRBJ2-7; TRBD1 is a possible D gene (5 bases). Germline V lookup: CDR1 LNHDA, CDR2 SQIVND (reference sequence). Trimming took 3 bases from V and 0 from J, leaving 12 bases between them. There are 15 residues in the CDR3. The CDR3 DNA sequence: TGTGCCAGTAGTATTCGGCCGACAGTCTCCTACGAGCAGTACTTC. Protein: CASSIRPTVSYEQYF. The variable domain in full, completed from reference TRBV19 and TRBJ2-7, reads DGGITQSPKYLFRKEGQNVTLSCEQNLNHDAMYWYRQDPGQGLRLIYYSQIVNDFQKGDIAEGYSVSREKKESFPLTVTSAQKNPTAFYLCASSIRPTVSYEQYFGPGTRLTVT.

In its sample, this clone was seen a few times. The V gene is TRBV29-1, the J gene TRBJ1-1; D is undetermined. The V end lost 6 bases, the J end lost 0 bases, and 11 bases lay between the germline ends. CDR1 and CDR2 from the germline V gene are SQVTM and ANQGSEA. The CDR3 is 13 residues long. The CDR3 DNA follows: TGCAGCGTGGGCAGGAGAATGAACACTGAAGCTTTCTTT. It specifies CSVGRRMNTEAFF.

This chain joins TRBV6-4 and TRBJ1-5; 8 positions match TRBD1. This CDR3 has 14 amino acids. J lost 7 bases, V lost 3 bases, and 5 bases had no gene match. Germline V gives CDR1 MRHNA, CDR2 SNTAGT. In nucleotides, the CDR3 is TGTGCCAGCAGTGAAGATCAGGGGGCCCAGCCCCAGCATTTT. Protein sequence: CASSEDQGAQPQHF.

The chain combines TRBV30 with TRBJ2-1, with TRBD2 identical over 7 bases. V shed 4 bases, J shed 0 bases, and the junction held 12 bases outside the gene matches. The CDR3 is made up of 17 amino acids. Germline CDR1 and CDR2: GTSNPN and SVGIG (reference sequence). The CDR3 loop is CAWNGLVQGSSYNEQFF. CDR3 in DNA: TGTGCCTGGAACGGACTAGTCCAAGGTAGCTCCTACAATGAGCAGTTCTTC.

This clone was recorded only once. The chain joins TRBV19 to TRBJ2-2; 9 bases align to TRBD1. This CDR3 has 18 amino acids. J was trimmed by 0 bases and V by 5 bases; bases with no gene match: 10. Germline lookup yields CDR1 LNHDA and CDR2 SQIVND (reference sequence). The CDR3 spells CASSVRQGEISNTGELFF. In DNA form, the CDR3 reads TGTGCCAGTAGTGTGCGACAGGGGGAAATTTCGAACACCGGGGAGCTGTTTTTT. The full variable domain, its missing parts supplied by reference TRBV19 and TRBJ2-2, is DGGITQSPKYLFRKEGQNVTLSCEQNLNHDAMYWYRQDPGQGLRLIYYSQIVNDFQKGDIAEGYSVSREKKESFPLTVTSAQKNPTAFYLCASSVRQGEISNTGELFFGEGSRLTVL.

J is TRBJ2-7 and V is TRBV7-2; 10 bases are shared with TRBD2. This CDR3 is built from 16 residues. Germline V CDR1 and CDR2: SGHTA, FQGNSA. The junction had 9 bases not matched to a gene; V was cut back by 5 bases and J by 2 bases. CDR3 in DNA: TGTGCCAGCAGCCTCCAATCTAGCGGGGGCCCCTACGAGCAGTACTTC. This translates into CASSLQSSGGPYEQYF.

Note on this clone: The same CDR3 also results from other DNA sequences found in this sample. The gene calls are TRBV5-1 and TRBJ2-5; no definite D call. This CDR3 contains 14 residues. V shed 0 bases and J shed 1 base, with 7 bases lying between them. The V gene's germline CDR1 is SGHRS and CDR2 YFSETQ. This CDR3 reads CASSLGQAQETQYF. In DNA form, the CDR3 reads TGCGCCAGCAGCTTGGGGCAGGCCCAAGAGACCCAGTACTTC.

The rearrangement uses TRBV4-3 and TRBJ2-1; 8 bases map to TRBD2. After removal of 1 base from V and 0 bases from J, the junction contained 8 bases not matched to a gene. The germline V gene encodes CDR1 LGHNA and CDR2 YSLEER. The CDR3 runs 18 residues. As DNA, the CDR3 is TGCGCCAGCAGCCAAGGTCGGGTGAGCGGGAGCTCCTACAATGAGCAGTTCTTC. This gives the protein CASSQGRVSGSSYNEQFF.

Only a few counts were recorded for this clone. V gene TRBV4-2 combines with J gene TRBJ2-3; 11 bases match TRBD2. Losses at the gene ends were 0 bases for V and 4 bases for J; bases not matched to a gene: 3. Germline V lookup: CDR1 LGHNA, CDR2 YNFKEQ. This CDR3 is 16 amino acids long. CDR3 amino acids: CASSQDLAGGADTQYF. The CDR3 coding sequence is TGTGCCAGCAGCCAAGATCTAGCGGGAGGTGCAGATACGCAGTATTTT.

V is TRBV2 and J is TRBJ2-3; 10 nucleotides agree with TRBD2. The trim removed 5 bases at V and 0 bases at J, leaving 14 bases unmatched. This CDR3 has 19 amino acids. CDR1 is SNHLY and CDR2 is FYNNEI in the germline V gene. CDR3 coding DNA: TGTGCCAGCAGTTCACGAGACGGACTAGCGGAAGCTAGCACAGATACGCAGTATTTT. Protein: CASSSRDGLAEASTDTQYF.

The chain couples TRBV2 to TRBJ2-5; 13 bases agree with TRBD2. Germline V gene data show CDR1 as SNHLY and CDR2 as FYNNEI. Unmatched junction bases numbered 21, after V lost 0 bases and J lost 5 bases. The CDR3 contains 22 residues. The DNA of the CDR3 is TGTGCCAGCAGTGAAGCGCTTCTCGGAGACATGGGACTAGCGGGAATCTTGGAGACCCAGTACTTC. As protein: CASSEALLGDMGLAGILETQYF. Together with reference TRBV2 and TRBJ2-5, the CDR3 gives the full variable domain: EPEVTQTPSHQVTQMGQEVILRCVPISNHLYFYWYRQILGQKVEFLVSFYNNEISEKSEIFDDQFSVERPDGSNFTLKIRSTKLEDSAMYFCASSEALLGDMGLAGILETQYFGPGTRLLVL.

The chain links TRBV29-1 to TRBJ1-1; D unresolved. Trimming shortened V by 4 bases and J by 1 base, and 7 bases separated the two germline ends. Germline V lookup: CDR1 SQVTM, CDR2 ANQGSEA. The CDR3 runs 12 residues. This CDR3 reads CSVGLRNTEAFF. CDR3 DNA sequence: TGCAGCGTTGGACTGAGGAACACTGAAGCTTTCTTT.